This T cell receptor beta chain was recorded in a study of blood T cell repertoires in COVID-19. Across the study: Sites in the United States, Italy and Spain provided acute and convalescent COVID-19 samples. PBMCs, B-cell-depleted T cells, or T cells were the source of the cDNA or gDNA that made up the material.

Methods used by the authors: The authors estimated nucleated cell counts from reference gene primer amplification. Only in-frame clones appear in the TCRdb table, and some are missing; sequencing was by immunoSEQ multiplex PCR. That table furnishes V, J and clone size, whereas the DNA furnished D and trimming. The table records some 130,000 clones, roughly 83% of them present only once. The TCR originated in a man aged 60 to 69 with acute or convalescent COVID-19. Sequencing was done on a sample of peripheral blood.

CDR3 bases: TGTGCCAGTAGTCCCTTCAGGACTAGGAGCCATGAGCAGTTCTTC. Its protein is CASSPFRTRSHEQFF. This chain joins TRBV19 and TRBJ2-1, with 7 bases that match TRBD2. Germline CDR1 reads LNHDA; CDR2 reads SQIVND (reference sequence). The junction had 12 bases not matched to a gene; V was cut back by 5 bases and J by 8 bases. CDR3 length equals 15 residues. Based on the CDR3 plus reference TRBV19 and TRBJ2-1, the full variable domain is DGGITQSPKYLFRKEGQNVTLSCEQNLNHDAMYWYRQDPGQGLRLIYYSQIVNDFQKGDIAEGYSVSREKKESFPLTVTSAQKNPTAFYLCASSPFRTRSHEQFFGPGTRLTVL.